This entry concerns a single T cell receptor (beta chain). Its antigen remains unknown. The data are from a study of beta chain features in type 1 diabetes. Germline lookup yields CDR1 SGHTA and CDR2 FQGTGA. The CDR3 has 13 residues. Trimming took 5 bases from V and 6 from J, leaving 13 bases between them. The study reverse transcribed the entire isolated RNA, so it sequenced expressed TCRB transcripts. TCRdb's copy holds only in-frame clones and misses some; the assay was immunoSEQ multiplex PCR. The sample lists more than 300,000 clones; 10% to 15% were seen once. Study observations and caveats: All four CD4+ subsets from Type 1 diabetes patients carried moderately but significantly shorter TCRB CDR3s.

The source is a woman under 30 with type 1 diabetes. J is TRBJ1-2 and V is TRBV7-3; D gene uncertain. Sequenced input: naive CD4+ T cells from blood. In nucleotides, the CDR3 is TGTGCCAGCAGCGCTAACGGAGGCGATGGCTACACCTTC. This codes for CASSANGGDGYTF.